This T cell receptor beta chain came from a study of T cell changes during pregnancy in multiple sclerosis. TCRdb's copy holds only in-frame clones and misses some; the assay was immunoSEQ multiplex PCR. The table shows more than 65,000 clones, with roughly nine tenths occurring only once. Trimming took off 3 bases at V and 0 bases at J, with 9 bases between the two ends. The CDR3 runs 15 residues. The germline CDR1 and CDR2 sequences are MNHEY and SMNVEV (reference sequence). The clonotype was recovered from a female donor in good health, enrolled as a control in a pregnancy study. Sequencing used peripheral blood, obtained after pregnancy. The rearrangement uses TRBV27 and TRBJ2-1; D remains ambiguous. The CDR3 nucleotides read TGTGCCAGCAGTTTGTACAAAAGCTCCTACAATGAGCAGTTCTTC. It encodes CASSLYKSSYNEQFF.